This passage covers 17 T cell receptor beta chains from one sample sequenced in a study of human T cells and chemical hapten exposure. TCRdb ran MiXCR on the RACE reads and lists one entry per CDR3 protein. Seen here are 130,000 or so distinct CDR3 sequences, about 11% observed once, and the top ten hold 2.4%. Time point defined: patch test 3, about 24 weeks after DPC sensitization. Treatment specified: therapeutic diphenylcyclopropenone sensitization with weekly scalp DPC. Material: whole blood, obtained in connection with sensitization to the hapten diphenylcyclopropenone (DPC). The receptors were gathered from a woman aged 45-65 years with alopecia areata. Some clones in this sample may be carry-over from other donors' samples.

This chain uses TRBV12-3 or TRBV12-4 with TRBJ2-1; TRBD2 aligns across 11 bases. J lost 9 bases, V lost 6 bases, and 13 bases had no gene match. CDR3 size: 16 residues. Here the CDR3 DNA reads TGTGCCAGCAGACCTTCCGGGACTAGCGGCAGAGGTGAGCAGTTCTTC. Encoded protein: CASRPSGTSGRGEQFF.

This rearrangement joins TRBV21-1 to TRBJ1-5; the table's D call of TRBD1 was not tested on the DNA. TRBV21-1 is given as a pseudogene. The CDR3 has 16 residues. The CDR3 loop is CASSKKGTPFNQPQHF. As DNA, the CDR3 is TGTGCCAGCAGCAAAAAGGGGACGCCATTCAATCAGCCCCAGCATTTT.

V is TRBV6-5 and J is TRBJ1-2; no definite D call. Germline-derived CDR1 and CDR2 are MNHEY and SVGAGI. Trimming removed 4 bases from V and 4 bases from J, with 10 bases in between. This CDR3 is 13 amino acids long. As DNA, the CDR3 is TGTGCCAGCAGTTCGCAGCGGACCTATGGCTACACCTTC. Its translation: CASSSQRTYGYTF.

The table lists this clonotype with a few counts. The chain recombines TRBV29-1 with TRBJ2-7; D may be TRBD1 or TRBD2 (5 bases each). Trimming shortened V by 0 bases and J by 3 bases, and 12 bases separated the two germline ends. The CDR3 length is 14 residues. CDR1 is SQVTM and CDR2 is ANQGSEA in the germline V gene. The CDR3 reads CSVEDRDGVYEQYF. CDR3 DNA sequence: TGCAGCGTTGAAGACCGGGACGGAGTCTACGAGCAGTACTTC.

This clonotype was counted a few times. The chain joins TRBV2 to TRBJ1-1, with a possible D match to TRBD1 (6 bases). V lost 8 bases, J lost 9 bases, and 16 bases lay in between. Germline CDR1 reads SNHLY; CDR2 reads FYNNEI. This CDR3 has 12 amino acids. CDR3 amino acids: CASADSSLKAFF. The CDR3 DNA sequence: TGTGCCAGCGCGGACAGCTCTCTGAAAGCTTTCTTT.

The genes are TRBV27 and TRBJ2-7, with 7 bases matching TRBD1. The germline gives CDR1 MNHEY, CDR2 SMNVEV (reference sequence). Trimming cost V 4 bases and J 1 base; bases outside gene matches: 4. CDR3 size: 14 residues. The CDR3 spells CASSWSQGSYEQYF. The CDR3, as DNA: TGTGCCAGCAGTTGGTCACAGGGGTCCTACGAGCAGTACTTC.

This clonotype was detected many times. The chain employs TRBV4-3 and TRBJ2-6; either TRBD1 or TRBD2 may supply D (5 bases each). CDR1 and CDR2 from the germline V gene are LGHNA and YSLEER. Trimming removed 1 base at V and 9 bases at J, with 13 bases between. The CDR3 is 15 amino acids. The CDR3 DNA reads TGCGCCAGCAGCCAAGTTTTAGGGACCAACAACGTCCTGACTTTC. Translation: CASSQVLGTNNVLTF.

The genes are TRBV11-1 and TRBJ1-6; 10 positions match TRBD1. This CDR3 has 15 residues. Germline lookup yields CDR1 SGHAT and CDR2 FQDESV (reference sequence). The junction had 8 bases not matched to a gene; V was cut back by 5 bases and J by 10 bases. The CDR3 protein is CASSIRTGGDSPLHF. CDR3 nucleotide sequence: TGTGCCAGCAGCATAAGGACAGGGGGGGACTCACCCCTCCACTTT.

This clonotype was seen only a few times. This chain connects TRBV20-1 to TRBJ2-7, with 7 bases identical to TRBD2. The CDR3 is 14 amino acids. Looked up from germline, CDR1 is DFQATT and CDR2 is SNEGSKA (reference sequence). The V and J ends lost 6 bases and 2 bases, in that order; junction bases with no gene match: 10. This chain's CDR3 is CSARPKRGPYEQYF. DNA of the CDR3: TGCAGTGCCAGACCTAAGCGGGGTCCCTACGAGCAGTACTTC.

The V gene is TRBV6-1, the J gene TRBJ2-7, with unresolved D. The CDR3 loop spans 14 amino acids. Per germline, CDR1 MNHNS and CDR2 SASEGT. V was trimmed by 3 bases and J by 3 bases, leaving 12 bases between them. CDR3 sequence (DNA): TGTGCCAGCAGTGACCTGGCGGAGATCTACGAGCAGTACTTC. It translates to CASSDLAEIYEQYF.

This clonotype was recorded at least ten times. The V gene is TRBV20-1, the J gene TRBJ1-6, with a tentative D call TRBD1 (5 bases). Trimming removed 3 bases from V and 6 bases from J, with 15 bases in between. CDR3 size: 15 residues. CDR1 and CDR2 (germline): DFQATT, SNEGSKA (reference sequence). Here the CDR3 reads CSASRGADSNSPLHF. CDR3 bases: TGCAGTGCTAGCAGAGGGGCTGACAGTAATTCACCCCTCCACTTT.

There are many counts of this clonotype. This chain connects TRBV20-1 to TRBJ2-7, with a possible D match to TRBD1 (5 bases). Germline loops: CDR1 DFQATT, CDR2 SNEGSKA (reference sequence). The CDR3 consists of 18 residues. V was cut by 0 bases and J by 6 bases, with 27 bases left in between. CDR3 bases: TGCAGTGCTAGAGATCGTGGGGAAAAAGGGGCACTTGATCCCGAGCAGTACTTC. Translating it yields CSARDRGEKGALDPEQYF.

V and J are TRBV29-1 and TRBJ2-6; 9 positions match TRBD1. This CDR3 contains 17 residues. Germline V lookup: CDR1 SQVTM, CDR2 ANQGSEA. V was clipped by 1 base and J by 4 bases; unmatched bases: 8. This CDR3 is CSVEGRDRETGANVLTF. For the CDR3, the DNA is TGCAGCGTTGAAGGCCGGGACAGGGAGACCGGGGCCAACGTCCTGACTTTC.

This clonotype appeared a few times. The chain employs TRBV6-5 and TRBJ1-4, with D maybe TRBD1 (6 bases). V was shortened by 2 bases and J by 4 bases, with 11 bases between the two germline ends. Germline values: CDR1 MNHEY, CDR2 SVGAGI. The CDR3 runs to 15 residues. The CDR3 DNA follows: TGTGCCAGCAGTTACCGGACAGCAAATAATGAAAAACTGTTTTTT. Translating it yields CASSYRTANNEKLFF.

The chain recombines TRBV20-1 with TRBJ1-4; TRBD1 agrees at 8 bases. Germline lookup yields CDR1 DFQATT and CDR2 SNEGSKA (reference sequence). Trimming cost V 1 base and J 7 bases; bases outside gene matches: 11. The CDR3 extends over 16 amino acids. For the CDR3, the DNA is TGCAGTGCTAGAGCCTCTCCGGCAGGGGGCCGTGAAAAACTGTTTTTT. It yields the protein CSARASPAGGREKLFF.

This clonotype has just a few counts. V usage is TRBV5-1 and J usage is TRBJ2-1; TRBD2 matches 11 bases. Germline V gene lookup returns CDR1 SGHRS and CDR2 YFSETQ. This CDR3 comprises 17 residues. V shed 4 bases, J shed 2 bases, and the junction held 8 bases outside the gene matches. The CDR3 region is CASSLGLAGAAYNEQFF. The CDR3 region has the DNA TGCGCCAGCAGCCTCGGACTAGCGGGTGCCGCCTACAATGAGCAGTTCTTC.

The V call is TRBV4-1, the J call TRBJ2-4, with D tentatively TRBD1 (5 bases). Trimming shortened V by 0 bases and J by 8 bases, and 14 bases separated the two germline ends. CDR1 MGHRA and CDR2 YSYEKL come from the germline V gene. This CDR3 is built from 15 residues. The CDR3 DNA is TGCGCCAGCAGCCAAGATCCAGTAGGCAGGGACATTCAGTACTTC. Encoded protein: CASSQDPVGRDIQYF.